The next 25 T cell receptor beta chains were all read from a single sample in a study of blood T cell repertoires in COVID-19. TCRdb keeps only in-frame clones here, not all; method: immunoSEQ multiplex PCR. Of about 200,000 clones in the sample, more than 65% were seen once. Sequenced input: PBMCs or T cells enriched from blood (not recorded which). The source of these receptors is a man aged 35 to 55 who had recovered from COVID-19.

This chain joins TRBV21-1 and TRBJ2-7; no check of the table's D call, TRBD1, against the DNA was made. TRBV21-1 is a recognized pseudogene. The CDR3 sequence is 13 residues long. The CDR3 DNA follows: TGTGCCAGCAGCATCGACAGGGACTACGAGCAGTACTTC. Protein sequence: CASSIDRDYEQYF.

CDR3 loop: CASSDRTSGGGELFF. The CDR3 nucleotides are TGTGCCAGCAGTGACCGGACTAGCGGGGGTGGGGAGCTGTTTTTT. The chain combines TRBV6-2 or TRBV6-3 with TRBJ2-2; 13 nucleotides match TRBD2. This CDR3 has 15 amino acids. V gave up 5 bases and J gave up 8 bases; unmatched junction bases: 5. Germline loops: CDR1 MNHEY, CDR2 SVGEGT.

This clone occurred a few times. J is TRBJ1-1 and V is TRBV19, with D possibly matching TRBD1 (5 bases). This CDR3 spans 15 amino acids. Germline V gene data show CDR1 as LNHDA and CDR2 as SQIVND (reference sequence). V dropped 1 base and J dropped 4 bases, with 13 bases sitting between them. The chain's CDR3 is CASSIGGAGVTEAFF. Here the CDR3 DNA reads TGTGCCAGTAGTATAGGAGGGGCGGGGGTCACTGAAGCTTTCTTT. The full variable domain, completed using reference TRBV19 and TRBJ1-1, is DGGITQSPKYLFRKEGQNVTLSCEQNLNHDAMYWYRQDPGQGLRLIYYSQIVNDFQKGDIAEGYSVSREKKESFPLTVTSAQKNPTAFYLCASSIGGAGVTEAFFGQGTRLTVV.

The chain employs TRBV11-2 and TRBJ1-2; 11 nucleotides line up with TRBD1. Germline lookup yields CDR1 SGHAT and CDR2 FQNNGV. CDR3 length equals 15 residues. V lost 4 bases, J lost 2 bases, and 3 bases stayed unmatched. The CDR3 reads CASSWGQGGNYGYTF. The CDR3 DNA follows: TGTGCCAGCAGCTGGGGACAGGGGGGGAACTATGGCTACACCTTC.

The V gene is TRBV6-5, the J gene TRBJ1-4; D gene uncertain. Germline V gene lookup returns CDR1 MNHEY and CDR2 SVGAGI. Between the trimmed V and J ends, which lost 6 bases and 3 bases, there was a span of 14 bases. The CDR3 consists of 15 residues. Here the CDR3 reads CASRPGEIANEKLFF. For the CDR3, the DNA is TGTGCCAGCAGACCCGGGGAGATAGCTAATGAAAAACTGTTTTTT.

The DNA of the CDR3 is TGCGCCAGCAGCTTTCTGTCCGCTGGCGGGGTCGCGAACACCGGGGAGCTGTTTTTT. Its translation is CASSFLSAGGVANTGELFF. The chain is built from TRBV5-1 and TRBJ2-2; the D gene is possibly TRBD2 (6 bases). This CDR3 is built from 19 residues. CDR1 is SGHRS, CDR2 YFSETQ, per germline. V gave up 2 bases and J gave up 0 bases, with 20 bases separating them.

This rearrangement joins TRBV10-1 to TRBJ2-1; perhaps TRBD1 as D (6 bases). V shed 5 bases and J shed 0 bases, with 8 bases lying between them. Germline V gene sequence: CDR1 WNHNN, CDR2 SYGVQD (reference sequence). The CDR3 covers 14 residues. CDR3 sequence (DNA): TGCGCCAGCAGTCGAGGGGGCTCCTACAATGAGCAGTTCTTC. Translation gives CASSRGGSYNEQFF.

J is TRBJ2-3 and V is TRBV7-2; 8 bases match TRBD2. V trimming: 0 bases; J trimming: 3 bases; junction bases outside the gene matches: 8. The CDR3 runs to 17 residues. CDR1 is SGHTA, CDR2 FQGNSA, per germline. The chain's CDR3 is CASSLALAGGVTDTQYF. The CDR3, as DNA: TGTGCCAGCAGCTTAGCGCTGGCGGGGGGCGTAACAGATACGCAGTATTTT.

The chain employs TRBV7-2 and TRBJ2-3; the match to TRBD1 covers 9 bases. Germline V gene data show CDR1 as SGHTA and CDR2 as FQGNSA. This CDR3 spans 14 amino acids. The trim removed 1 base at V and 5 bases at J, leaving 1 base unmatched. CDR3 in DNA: TGTGCCAGCAGCTTAGACAGGGGGCGAGATACGCAGTATTTT. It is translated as CASSLDRGRDTQYF.

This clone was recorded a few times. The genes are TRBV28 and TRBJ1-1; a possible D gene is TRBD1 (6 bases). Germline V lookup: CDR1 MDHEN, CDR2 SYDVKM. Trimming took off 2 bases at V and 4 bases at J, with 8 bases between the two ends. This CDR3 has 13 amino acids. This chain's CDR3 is CASSLRGGTEAFF. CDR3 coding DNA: TGTGCCAGCAGTTTAAGGGGGGGCACTGAAGCTTTCTTT.

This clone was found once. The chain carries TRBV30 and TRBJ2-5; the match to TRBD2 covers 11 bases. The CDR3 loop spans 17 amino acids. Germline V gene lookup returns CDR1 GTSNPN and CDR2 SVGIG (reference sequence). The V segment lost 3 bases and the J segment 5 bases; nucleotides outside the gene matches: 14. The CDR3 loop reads CAWRGEFSGGAHETQYF. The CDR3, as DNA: TGTGCCTGGAGAGGGGAGTTTAGCGGGGGGGCGCATGAGACCCAGTACTTC. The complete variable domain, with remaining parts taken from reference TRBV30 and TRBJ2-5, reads SQTIHQWPATLVQPVGSPLSLECTVEGTSNPNLYWYRQAAGRGLQLLFYSVGIGQISSEVPQNLSASRPQDRQFILSSKKLLLSDSGFYLCAWRGEFSGGAHETQYFGPGTRLLVL.

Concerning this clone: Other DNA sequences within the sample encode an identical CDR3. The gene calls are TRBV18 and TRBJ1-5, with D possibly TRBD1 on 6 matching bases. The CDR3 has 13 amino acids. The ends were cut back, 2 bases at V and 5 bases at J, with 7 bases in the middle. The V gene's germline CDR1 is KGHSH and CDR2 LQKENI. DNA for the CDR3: TGTGCCAGCTCACCAGCAGGGGATCAGCCCCAGCATTTT. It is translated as CASSPAGDQPQHF.

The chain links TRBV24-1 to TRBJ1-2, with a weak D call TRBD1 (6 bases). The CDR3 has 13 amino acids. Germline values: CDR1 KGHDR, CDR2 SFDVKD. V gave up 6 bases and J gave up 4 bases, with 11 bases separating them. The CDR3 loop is CATSTDRSYGYTF. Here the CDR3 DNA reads TGTGCCACCAGTACCGACAGGAGCTATGGCTACACCTTC.

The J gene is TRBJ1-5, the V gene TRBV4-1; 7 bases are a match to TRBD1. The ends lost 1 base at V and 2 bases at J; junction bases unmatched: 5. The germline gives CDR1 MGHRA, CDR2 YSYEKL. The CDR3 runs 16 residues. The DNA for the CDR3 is TGCGCCAGCAGCCAAGGCGGACAGGTTGGCAATCAGCCCCAGCATTTT. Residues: CASSQGGQVGNQPQHF.

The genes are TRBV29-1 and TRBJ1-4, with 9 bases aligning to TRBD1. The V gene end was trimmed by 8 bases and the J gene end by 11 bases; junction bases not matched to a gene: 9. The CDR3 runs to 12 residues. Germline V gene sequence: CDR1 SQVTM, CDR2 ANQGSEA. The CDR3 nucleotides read TGCAGCACGGGACAGGGATCAGGGAAACTGTTTTTT. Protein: CSTGQGSGKLFF. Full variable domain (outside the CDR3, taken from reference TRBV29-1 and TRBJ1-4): SAVISQKPSRDICQRGTSLTIQCQVDSQVTMMFWYRQQPGQSLTLIATANQGSEATYESGFVIDKFPISRPNLTFSTLTVSNMSPEDSSIYLCSTGQGSGKLFFGSGTQLSVL.

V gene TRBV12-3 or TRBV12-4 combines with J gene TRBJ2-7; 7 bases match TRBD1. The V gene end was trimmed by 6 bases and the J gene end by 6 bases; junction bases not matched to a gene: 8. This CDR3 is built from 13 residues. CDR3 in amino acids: CASRELQGSEQYF. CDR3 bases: TGTGCCAGCAGGGAATTACAGGGGAGCGAGCAGTACTTC.

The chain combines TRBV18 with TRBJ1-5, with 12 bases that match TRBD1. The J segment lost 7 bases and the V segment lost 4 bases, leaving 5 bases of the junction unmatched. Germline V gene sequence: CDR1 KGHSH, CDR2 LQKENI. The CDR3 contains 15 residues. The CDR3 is CASSLGQGAGQPQHF. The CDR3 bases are TGTGCCAGCTCACTGGGACAGGGGGCCGGACAGCCCCAGCATTTT.

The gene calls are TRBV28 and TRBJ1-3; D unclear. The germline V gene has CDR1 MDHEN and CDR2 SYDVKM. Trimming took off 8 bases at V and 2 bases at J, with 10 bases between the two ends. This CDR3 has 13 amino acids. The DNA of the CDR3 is TGTGCCAGCCTTTATCCGGCTGGAAACACCATATATTTT. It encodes CASLYPAGNTIYF.

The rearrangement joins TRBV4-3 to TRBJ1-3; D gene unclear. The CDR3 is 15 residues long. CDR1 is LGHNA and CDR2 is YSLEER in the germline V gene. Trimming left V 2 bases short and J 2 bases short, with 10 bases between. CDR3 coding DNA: TGCGCCAGCAGCCAAAACGCAGTTACTGGAAACACCATATATTTT. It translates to CASSQNAVTGNTIYF.

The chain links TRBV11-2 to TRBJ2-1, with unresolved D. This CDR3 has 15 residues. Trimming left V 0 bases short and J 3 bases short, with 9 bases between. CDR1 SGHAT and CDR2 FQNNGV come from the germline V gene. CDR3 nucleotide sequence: TGTGCCAGCAGCTTAGATGCATCTAACTACAATGAGCAGTTCTTC. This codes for CASSLDASNYNEQFF.

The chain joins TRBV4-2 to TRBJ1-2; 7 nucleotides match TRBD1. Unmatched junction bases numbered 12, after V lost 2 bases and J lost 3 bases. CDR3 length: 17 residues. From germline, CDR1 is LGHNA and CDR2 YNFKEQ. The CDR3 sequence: CASSQLGGGIGDYGYTF. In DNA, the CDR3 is TGTGCCAGCAGCCAACTTGGAGGGGGCATCGGCGACTATGGCTACACCTTC.

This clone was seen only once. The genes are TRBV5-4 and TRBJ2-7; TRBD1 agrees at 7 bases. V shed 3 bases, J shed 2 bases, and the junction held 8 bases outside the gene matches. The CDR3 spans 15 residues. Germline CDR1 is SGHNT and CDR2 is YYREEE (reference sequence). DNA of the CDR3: TGTGCCAGCAGCTCTCTTGACAGGGACGCCTACGAGCAGTACTTC. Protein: CASSSLDRDAYEQYF.

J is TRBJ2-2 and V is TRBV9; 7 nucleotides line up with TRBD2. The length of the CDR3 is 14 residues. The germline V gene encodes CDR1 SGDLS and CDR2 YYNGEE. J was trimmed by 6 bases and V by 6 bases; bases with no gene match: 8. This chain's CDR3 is CASNGGFGAGELFF. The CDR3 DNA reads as TGTGCCAGCAACGGGGGGTTTGGGGCCGGGGAGCTGTTTTTT. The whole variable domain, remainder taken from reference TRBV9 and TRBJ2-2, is DSGVTQTPKHLITATGQRVTLRCSPRSGDLSVYWYQQSLDQGLQFLIQYYNGEERAKGNILERFSAQQFPDLHSELNLSSLELGDSALYFCASNGGFGAGELFFGEGSRLTVL.

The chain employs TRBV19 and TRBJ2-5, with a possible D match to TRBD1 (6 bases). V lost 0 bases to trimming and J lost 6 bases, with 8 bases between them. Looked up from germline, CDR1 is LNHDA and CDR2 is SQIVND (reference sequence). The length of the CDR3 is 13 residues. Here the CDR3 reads CASSIDRGKTQYF. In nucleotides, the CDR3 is TGTGCCAGTAGTATAGACAGGGGAAAGACCCAGTACTTC.

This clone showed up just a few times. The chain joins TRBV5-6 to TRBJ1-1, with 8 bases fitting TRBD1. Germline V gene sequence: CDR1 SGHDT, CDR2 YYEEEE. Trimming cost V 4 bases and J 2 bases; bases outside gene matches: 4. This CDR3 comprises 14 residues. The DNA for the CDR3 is TGTGCCAGCAGCCTGACAGGGGTAAACACTGAAGCTTTCTTT. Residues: CASSLTGVNTEAFF.